One TCR beta chain is described in this entry. Its specificity is not known. This sample was taken from a study of siplizumab effects on memory and regulatory T cells. The CDR3 loop spans 14 amino acids. The V segment lost 4 bases and the J segment 4 bases; nucleotides outside the gene matches: 4. Germline CDR1 and CDR2: SGHKS and YYEKEE (reference sequence). Per-sample assaying covered some 10^5 TCR templates. Generated by immunoSEQ multiplex PCR, the TCRdb table keeps only in-frame clones and is missing some. The sample carries tens of thousands of clones, approximately 89% recorded once. Study conclusions and caveats: Unstimulated naive T cells seemed to show more diversity than memory cells did, and they also seemed to be among the major contributors to the alloresponse. The study found that siplizumab significantly reduced alloreactive sequences traceable to unstimulated CD4+ memory cells.

The source is a human donor in good health. Sequences were obtained from Tregs sorted from blood. The chain uses TRBV5-5 and TRBJ2-4; TRBD1 matches at 8 bases. CDR3 loop: CASSRWTGKNIQYF. Here the CDR3 DNA reads TGTGCCAGCAGCCGGTGGACAGGGAAAAACATTCAGTACTTC.